The clone carrying this TCR beta chain has ten or more counts. Antigen: not known. Amplified TCR beta CDR3 regions were obtained using RNA transcripts as template. HTBI-primed first-round RT-PCR preceded second-round multiplex PCR. Via MiXCR, TCRdb re-called the multiplex PCR reads, giving one row per CDR3 protein. Of some 350,000 distinct CDR3 sequences listed, about a sixth are singletons. This entry belongs to a study of Graves' ophthalmopathy and Graves' hyperthyroidism. Study results and caveats: A model of 13 signatures distinguished ophthalmopathy from stable hyperthyroidism at approximately 90% sensitivity and approximately 81% specificity. At about 69% sensitivity and 72.22% specificity, the model predicted progression of the ophthalmopathy. Blood also contained most of the expanded thyroid clonotypes above 0.001 frequency.

Germline assignment: CDR1 SGHAT and CDR2 FQNNGV. The CDR3 has 18 residues. V lost 5 bases, J lost 2 bases, and 18 bases stayed unmatched. This chain uses TRBV11-2 with TRBJ2-7; 7 bases agree with TRBD2. Sample: peripheral blood. The clonotype was recovered from an adult woman with stable Graves' hyperthyroidism. CDR3 amino acids: CASSPAGPSGSAPYEQYF. CDR3 coding DNA: TGTGCCAGCAGCCCGGCCGGGCCTAGCGGTTCCGCGCCCTACGAGCAGTACTTC.